The clone carrying this TCR beta chain was counted a few times. Its antigen is still unknown. The authors ran a second PCR of 7 to 11 cycles using a sample-barcoded 5' primer and a J-beta primer mix. Carrying 12 random nucleotides, a template-switch adaptor labeled each individual cDNA molecule. TCRdb recomputed calls from the 5' RACE reads with MiXCR, one row per CDR3 protein. The table includes about 640,000 distinct CDR3 sequences, around 54% detected once. The sample belongs to a study of blood T cells in healthy people across ages. Regarding the study as a whole: The diversity estimates, figures obtained from one million T cells, were considered underestimates.

This CDR3 has 11 residues. CDR1 MGHDK and CDR2 SYGVNS come from the germline V gene. Trimming shortened V by 7 bases and J by 9 bases, and 10 bases separated the two germline ends. The gene calls are TRBV25-1 and TRBJ2-1; D gene uncertain. The sequencing input was blood. The receptor's source is a man between 60 and 70 years old in good health. The CDR3 loop reads CASIERFEQFF. The CDR3 nucleotides read TGTGCCAGCATTGAGAGATTTGAGCAGTTCTTC.